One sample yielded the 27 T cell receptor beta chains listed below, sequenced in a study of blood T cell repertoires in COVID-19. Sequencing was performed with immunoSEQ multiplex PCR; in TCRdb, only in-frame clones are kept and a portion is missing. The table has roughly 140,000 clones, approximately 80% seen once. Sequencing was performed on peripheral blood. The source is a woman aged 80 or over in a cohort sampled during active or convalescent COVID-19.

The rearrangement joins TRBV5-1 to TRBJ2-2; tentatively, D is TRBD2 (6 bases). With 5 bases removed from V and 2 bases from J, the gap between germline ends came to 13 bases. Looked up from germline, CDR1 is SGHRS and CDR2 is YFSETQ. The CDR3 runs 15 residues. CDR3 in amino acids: CASRPGEFNTGELFF. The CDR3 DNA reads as TGCGCCAGCAGACCGGGGGAATTCAACACCGGGGAGCTGTTTTTT.

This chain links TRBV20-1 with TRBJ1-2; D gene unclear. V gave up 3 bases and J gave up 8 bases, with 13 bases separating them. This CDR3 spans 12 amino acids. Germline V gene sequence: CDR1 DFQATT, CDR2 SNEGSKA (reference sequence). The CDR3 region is CSASDGGRGYTF. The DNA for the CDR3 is TGCAGTGCTAGTGATGGAGGACGCGGCTACACCTTC.

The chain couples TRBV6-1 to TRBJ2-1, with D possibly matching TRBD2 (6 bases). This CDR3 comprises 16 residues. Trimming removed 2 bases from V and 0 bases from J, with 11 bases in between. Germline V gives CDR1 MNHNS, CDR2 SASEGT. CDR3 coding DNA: TGTGCCAGCAGTGAATGGGGGGAGAGCTCCTACAATGAGCAGTTCTTC. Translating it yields CASSEWGESSYNEQFF.

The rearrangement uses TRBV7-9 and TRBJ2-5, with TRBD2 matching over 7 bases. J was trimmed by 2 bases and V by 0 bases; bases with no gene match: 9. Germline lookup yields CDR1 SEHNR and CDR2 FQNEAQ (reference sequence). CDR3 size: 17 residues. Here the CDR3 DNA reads TGTGCCAGCAGCTTAGCGTCGATAGCGGGTCCTCAAGAGACCCAGTACTTC. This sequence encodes CASSLASIAGPQETQYF.

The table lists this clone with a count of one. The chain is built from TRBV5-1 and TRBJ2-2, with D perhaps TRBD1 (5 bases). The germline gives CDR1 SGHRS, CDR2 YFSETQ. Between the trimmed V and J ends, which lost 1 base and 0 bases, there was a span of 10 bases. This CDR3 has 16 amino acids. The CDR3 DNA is TGCGCCAGCAGCTTGTTAGGGGCTTCGAACACCGGGGAGCTGTTTTTT. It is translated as CASSLLGASNTGELFF.

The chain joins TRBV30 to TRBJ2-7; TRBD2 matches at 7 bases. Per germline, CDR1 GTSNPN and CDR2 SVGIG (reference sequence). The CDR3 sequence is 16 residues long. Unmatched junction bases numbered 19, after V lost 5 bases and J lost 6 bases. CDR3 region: CAWVLSGGGSGREQYF. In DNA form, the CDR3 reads TGTGCCTGGGTATTGTCGGGGGGTGGGAGCGGGCGCGAGCAGTACTTC.

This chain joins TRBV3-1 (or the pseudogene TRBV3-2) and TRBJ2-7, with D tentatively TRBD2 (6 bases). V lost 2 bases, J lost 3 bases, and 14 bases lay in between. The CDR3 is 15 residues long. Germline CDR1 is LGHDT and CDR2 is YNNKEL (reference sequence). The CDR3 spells CASSQIAVGGYEQYF. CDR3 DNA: TGTGCCAGCAGCCAAATTGCCGTGGGGGGCTACGAGCAGTACTTC.

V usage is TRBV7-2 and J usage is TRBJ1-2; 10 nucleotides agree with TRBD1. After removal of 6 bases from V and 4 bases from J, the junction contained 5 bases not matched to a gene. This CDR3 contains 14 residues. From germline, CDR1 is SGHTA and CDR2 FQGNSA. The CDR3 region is CASSSGTGVYGYTF. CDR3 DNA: TGTGCCAGCAGTTCCGGGACAGGGGTCTATGGCTACACCTTC.

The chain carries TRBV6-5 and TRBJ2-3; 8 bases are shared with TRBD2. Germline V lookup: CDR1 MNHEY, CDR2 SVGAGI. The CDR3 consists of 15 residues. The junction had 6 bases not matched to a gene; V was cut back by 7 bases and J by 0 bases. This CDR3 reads CASKAGGRSTDTQYF. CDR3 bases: TGTGCCAGCAAGGCGGGGGGTAGGAGCACAGATACGCAGTATTTT.

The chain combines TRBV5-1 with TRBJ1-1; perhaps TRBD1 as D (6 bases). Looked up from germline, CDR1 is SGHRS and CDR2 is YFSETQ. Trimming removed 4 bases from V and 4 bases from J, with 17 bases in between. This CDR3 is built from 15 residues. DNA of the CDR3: TGCGCCAGCAGCGTCCAACCAGGGGTAGGCACTGAAGCTTTCTTT. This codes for CASSVQPGVGTEAFF.

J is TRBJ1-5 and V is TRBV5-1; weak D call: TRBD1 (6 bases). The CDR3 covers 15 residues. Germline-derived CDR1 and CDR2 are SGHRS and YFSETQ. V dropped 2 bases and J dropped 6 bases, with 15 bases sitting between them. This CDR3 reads CASSFEGGGGQPQHF. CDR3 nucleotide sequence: TGCGCCAGCAGCTTTGAAGGCGGGGGCGGTCAGCCCCAGCATTTT.

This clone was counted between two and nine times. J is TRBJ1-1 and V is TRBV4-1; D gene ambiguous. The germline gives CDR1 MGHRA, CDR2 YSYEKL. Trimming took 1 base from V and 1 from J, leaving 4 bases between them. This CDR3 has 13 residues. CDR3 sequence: CASSQVRNTEAFF. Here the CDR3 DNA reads TGCGCCAGCAGCCAAGTCCGGAACACTGAAGCTTTCTTT.

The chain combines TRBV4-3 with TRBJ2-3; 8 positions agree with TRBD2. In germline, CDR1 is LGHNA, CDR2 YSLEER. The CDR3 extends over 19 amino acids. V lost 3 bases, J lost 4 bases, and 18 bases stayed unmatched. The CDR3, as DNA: TGCGCCAGCAGCCAGACCGCCGGGACTAGATCGGGCCCCCCAGATACGCAGTATTTT. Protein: CASSQTAGTRSGPPDTQYF.

The CDR3 loop is CASAQQYNSPLHF. The CDR3 bases are TGTGCCAGTGCCCAACAATATAATTCACCCCTCCACTTT. The V call is TRBV19, the J call TRBJ1-6; no clear D gene. There are 13 residues in the CDR3. Trimming took 8 bases from V and 4 from J, leaving 9 bases between them. CDR1 is LNHDA and CDR2 is SQIVND in the germline V gene (reference sequence).

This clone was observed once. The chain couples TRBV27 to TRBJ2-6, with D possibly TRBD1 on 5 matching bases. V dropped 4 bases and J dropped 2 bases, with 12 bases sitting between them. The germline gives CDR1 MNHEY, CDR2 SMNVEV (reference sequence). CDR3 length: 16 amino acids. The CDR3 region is CASSYRTSPGANVLTF. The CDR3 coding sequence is TGTGCCAGCAGTTACCGGACAAGCCCTGGGGCCAACGTCCTGACTTTC.

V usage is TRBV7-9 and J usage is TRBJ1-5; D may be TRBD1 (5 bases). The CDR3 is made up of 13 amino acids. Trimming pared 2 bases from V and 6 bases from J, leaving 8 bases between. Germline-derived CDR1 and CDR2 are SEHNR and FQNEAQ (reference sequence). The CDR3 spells CASSLQGSQPQHF. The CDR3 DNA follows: TGTGCCAGCAGCTTACAGGGTTCTCAGCCCCAGCATTTT.

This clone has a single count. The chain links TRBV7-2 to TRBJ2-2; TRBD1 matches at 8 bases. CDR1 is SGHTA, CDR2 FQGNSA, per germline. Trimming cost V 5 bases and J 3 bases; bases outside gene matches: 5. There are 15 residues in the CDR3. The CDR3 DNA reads TGTGCCAGCAGCCGGGACAGGTTACACACCGGGGAGCTGTTTTTT. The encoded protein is CASSRDRLHTGELFF.

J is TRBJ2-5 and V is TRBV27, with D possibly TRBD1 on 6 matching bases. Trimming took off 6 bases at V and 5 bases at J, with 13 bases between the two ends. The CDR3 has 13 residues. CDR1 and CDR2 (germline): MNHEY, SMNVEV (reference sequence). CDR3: CASRPQGTETQYF. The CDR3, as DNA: TGTGCCAGCAGGCCCCAGGGGACGGAGACCCAGTACTTC.

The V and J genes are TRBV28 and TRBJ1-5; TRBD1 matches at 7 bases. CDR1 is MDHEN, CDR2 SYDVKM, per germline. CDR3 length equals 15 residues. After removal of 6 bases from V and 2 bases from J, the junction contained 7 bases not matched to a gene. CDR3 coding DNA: TGTGCCAGCAGCATTACAGGGGTCCGCAATCAGCCCCAGCATTTT. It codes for CASSITGVRNQPQHF.

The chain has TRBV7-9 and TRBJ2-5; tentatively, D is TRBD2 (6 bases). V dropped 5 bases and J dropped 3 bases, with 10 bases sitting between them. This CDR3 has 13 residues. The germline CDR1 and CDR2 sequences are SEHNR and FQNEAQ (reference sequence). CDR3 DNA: TGTGCCAGCAGCCCGCTAGCGAAAGAGACCCAGTACTTC. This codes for CASSPLAKETQYF.

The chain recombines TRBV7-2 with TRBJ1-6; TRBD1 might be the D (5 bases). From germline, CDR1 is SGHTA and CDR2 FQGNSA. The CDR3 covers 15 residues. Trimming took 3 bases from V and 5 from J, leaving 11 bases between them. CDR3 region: CASSFRGGHNSPLHF. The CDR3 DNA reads TGTGCCAGCAGCTTTCGGGGGGGACATAATTCACCCCTCCACTTT.

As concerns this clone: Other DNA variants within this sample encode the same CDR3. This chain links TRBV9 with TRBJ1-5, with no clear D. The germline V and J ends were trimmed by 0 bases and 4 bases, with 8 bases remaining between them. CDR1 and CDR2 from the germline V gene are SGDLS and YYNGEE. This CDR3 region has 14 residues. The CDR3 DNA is TGTGCCAGCAGCGTAGGAGGAGGGAATCAGCCCCAGCATTTT. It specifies CASSVGGGNQPQHF.

CDR3 sequence reads: CASSLVPSEETQYF. Written as DNA, the CDR3 is TGCGCCAGCAGCTTGGTTCCTAGCGAAGAGACCCAGTACTTC. V and J are TRBV5-1 and TRBJ2-5; D is perhaps TRBD2 (6 bases). V lost 0 bases and J 3 bases, leaving 9 bases between the germline ends. The germline gives CDR1 SGHRS, CDR2 YFSETQ. The CDR3 is 14 residues long.

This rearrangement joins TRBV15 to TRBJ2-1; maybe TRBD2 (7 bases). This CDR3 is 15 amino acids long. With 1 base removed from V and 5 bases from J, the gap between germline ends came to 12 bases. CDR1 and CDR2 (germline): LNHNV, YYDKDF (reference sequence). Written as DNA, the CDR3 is TGTGCCACCAGCAGAGGGGGGGGCCTTAACAATGAGCAGTTCTTC. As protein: CATSRGGGLNNEQFF.

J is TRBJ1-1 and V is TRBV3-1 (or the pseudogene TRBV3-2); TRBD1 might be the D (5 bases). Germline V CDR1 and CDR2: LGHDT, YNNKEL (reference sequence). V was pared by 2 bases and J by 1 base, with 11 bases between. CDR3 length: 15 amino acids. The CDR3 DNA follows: TGTGCCAGCAGCCAAAGGGGAGGAAGGAACACTGAAGCTTTCTTT. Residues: CASSQRGGRNTEAFF.

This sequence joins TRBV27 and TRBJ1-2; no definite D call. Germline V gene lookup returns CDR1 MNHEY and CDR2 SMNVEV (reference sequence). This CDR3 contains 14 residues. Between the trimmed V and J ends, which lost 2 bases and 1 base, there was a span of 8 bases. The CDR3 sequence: CASSLHRGNYGYTF. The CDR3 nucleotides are TGTGCCAGCAGTTTACACCGGGGTAACTATGGCTACACCTTC.

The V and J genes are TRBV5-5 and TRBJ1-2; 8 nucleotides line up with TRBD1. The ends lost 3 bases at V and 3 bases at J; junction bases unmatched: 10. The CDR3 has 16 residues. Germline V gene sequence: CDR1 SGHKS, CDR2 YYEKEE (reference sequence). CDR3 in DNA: TGTGCCAGCAGCTGGGGGCAGGGGGCTTATGACTATGGCTACACCTTC. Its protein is CASSWGQGAYDYGYTF.